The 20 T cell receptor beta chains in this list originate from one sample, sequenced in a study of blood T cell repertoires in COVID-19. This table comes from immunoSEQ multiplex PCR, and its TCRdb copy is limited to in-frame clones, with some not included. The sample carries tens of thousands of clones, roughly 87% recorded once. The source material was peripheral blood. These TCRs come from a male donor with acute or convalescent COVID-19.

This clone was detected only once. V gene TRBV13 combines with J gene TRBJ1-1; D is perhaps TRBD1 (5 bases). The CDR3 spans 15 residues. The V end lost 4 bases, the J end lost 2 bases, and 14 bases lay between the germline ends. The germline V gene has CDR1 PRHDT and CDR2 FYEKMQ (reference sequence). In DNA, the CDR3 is TGTGCCAGCAGCTCTACCGGGGGGGGTAACACTGAAGCTTTCTTT. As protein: CASSSTGGGNTEAFF.

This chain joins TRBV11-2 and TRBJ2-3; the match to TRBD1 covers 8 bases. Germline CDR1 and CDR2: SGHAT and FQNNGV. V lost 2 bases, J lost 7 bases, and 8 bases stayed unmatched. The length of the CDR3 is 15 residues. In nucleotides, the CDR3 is TGTGCCAGCAGCTTACGGGGACAGGACCCATATACGCAGTATTTT. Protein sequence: CASSLRGQDPYTQYF.

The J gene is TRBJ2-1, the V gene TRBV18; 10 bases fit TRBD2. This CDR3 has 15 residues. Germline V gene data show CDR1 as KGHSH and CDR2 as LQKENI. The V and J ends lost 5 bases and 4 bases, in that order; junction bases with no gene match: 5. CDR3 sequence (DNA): TGTGCCAGCTCAAACCTAGCGGGGGTTTACAATGAGCAGTTCTTC. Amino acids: CASSNLAGVYNEQFF.

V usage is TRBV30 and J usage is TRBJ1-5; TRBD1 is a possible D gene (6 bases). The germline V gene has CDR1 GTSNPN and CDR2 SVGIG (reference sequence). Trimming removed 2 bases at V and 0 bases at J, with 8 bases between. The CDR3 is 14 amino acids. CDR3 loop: CAWSPGVSNQPQHF. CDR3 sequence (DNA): TGTGCCTGGAGTCCAGGGGTTAGCAATCAGCCCCAGCATTTT.

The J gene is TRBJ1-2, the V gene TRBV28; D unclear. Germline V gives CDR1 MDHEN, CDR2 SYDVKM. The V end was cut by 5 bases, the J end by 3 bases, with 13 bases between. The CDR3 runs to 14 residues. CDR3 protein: CASSRGTRDYGYTF. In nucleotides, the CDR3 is TGTGCCAGCAGTAGAGGCACGAGGGACTATGGCTACACCTTC.

In nucleotides, the CDR3 is TGTGCCAGCAGCGGACTAGCGGGGGGGCTCAATGAGCAGTTCTTC. Translation: CASSGLAGGLNEQFF. The chain is built from TRBV6-5 and TRBJ2-1; TRBD2 matches 15 bases. CDR1 is MNHEY and CDR2 is SVGAGI in the germline V gene. V trimming: 6 bases; J trimming: 6 bases; junction bases outside the gene matches: 3. The CDR3 runs 15 residues.

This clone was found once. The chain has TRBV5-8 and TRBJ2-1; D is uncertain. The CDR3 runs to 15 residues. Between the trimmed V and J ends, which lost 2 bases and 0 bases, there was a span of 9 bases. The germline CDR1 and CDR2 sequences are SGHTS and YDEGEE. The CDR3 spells CASSLSWSSYNEQFF. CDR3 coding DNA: TGTGCCAGCAGCTTAAGCTGGAGCTCCTACAATGAGCAGTTCTTC.

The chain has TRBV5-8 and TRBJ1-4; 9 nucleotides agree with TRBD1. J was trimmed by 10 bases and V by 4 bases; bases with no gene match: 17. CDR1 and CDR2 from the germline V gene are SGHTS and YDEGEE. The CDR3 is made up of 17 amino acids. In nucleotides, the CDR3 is TGTGCCAGCAGCGGACCGACAGGGGGTGAGGGTGGTGGAAAACTGTTTTTT. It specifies CASSGPTGGEGGGKLFF.

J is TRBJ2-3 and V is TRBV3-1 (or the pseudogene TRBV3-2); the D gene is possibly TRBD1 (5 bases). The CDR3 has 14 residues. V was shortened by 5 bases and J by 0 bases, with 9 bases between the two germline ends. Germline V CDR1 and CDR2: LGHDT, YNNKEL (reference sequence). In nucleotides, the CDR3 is TGTGCCAGCAGCGCCGGACACAGCACAGATACGCAGTATTTT. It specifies CASSAGHSTDTQYF.

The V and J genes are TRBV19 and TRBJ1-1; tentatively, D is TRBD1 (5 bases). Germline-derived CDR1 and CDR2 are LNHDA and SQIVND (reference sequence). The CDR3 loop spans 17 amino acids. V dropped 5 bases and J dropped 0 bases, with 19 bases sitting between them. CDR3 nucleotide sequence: TGTGCCAGTAGTTCACAGGATCCTCCCGGCATGAACACTGAAGCTTTCTTT. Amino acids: CASSSQDPPGMNTEAFF.

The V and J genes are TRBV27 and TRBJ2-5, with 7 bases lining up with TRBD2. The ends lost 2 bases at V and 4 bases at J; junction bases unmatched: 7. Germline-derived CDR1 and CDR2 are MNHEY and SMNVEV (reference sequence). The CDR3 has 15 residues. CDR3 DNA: TGTGCCAGCAGTTTAGGTCGGGGGAGGGGAGAGACCCAGTACTTC. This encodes CASSLGRGRGETQYF.

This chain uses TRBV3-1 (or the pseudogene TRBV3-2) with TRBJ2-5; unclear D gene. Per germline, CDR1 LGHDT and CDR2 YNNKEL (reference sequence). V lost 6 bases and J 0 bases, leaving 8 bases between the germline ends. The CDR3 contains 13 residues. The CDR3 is CASRQQYQETQYF. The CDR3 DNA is TGTGCCAGCAGGCAACAGTACCAAGAGACCCAGTACTTC.

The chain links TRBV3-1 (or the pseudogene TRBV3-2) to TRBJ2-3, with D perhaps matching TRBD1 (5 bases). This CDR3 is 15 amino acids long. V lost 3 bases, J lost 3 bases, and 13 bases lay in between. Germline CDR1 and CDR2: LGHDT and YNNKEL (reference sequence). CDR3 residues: CASSHTRARTDTQYF. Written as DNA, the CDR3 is TGTGCCAGCAGCCATACCAGGGCGAGAACAGATACGCAGTATTTT.

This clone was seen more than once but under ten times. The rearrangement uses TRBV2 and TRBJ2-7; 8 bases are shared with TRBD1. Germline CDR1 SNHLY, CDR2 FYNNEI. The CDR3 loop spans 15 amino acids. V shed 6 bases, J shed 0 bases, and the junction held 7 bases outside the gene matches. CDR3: CASSRRQGSSYEQYF. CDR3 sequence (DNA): TGTGCCAGCAGCCGTAGACAGGGGAGCTCCTACGAGCAGTACTTC.

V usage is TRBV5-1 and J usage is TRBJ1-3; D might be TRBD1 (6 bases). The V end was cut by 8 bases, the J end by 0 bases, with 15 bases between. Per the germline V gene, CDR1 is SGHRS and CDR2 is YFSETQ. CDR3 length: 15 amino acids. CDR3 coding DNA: TGCGCCAGTACACGGGACATTTTCTCTGGAAACACCATATATTTT. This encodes CASTRDIFSGNTIYF.

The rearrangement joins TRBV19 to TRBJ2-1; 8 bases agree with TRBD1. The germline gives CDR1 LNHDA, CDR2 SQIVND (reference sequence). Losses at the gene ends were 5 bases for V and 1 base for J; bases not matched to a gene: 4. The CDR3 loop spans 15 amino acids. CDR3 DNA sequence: TGTGCCAGTAGTGCTGGACAGGGTTCCTACAATGAGCAGTTCTTC. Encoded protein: CASSAGQGSYNEQFF.

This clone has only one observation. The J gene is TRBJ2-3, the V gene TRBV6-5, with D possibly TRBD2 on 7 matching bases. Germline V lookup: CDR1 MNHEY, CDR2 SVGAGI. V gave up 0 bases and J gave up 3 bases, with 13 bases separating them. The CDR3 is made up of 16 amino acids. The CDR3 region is CASSYSGGPLTDTQYF. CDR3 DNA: TGTGCCAGCAGTTACTCCGGGGGGCCTTTGACAGATACGCAGTATTTT.

In DNA form, the CDR3 reads TGCAGCGTTGAAGGGCAGGTCTATGGCTACACCTTC. Its protein product is CSVEGQVYGYTF. The genes are TRBV29-1 and TRBJ1-2; D remains ambiguous. V dropped 1 base and J dropped 4 bases, with 7 bases sitting between them. The CDR3 has 12 residues. CDR1 SQVTM and CDR2 ANQGSEA come from the germline V gene. The full variable domain, in which reference TRBV29-1 and TRBJ1-2 provide the parts outside the CDR3, is SAVISQKPSRDICQRGTSLTIQCQVDSQVTMMFWYRQQPGQSLTLIATANQGSEATYESGFVIDKFPISRPNLTFSTLTVSNMSPEDSSIYLCSVEGQVYGYTFGSGTRLTVV.

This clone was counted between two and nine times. The CDR3 reads CASSFGTGGSSYEQYF. In nucleotides, the CDR3 is TGTGCCAGTAGTTTTGGGACAGGGGGGTCTTCCTACGAGCAGTACTTC. The V gene is TRBV19, the J gene TRBJ2-7; 11 bases match TRBD1. This CDR3 comprises 16 residues. J gave up 1 base and V 5 bases, and 7 bases lay outside the gene matches. Germline V CDR1 and CDR2: LNHDA, SQIVND (reference sequence).

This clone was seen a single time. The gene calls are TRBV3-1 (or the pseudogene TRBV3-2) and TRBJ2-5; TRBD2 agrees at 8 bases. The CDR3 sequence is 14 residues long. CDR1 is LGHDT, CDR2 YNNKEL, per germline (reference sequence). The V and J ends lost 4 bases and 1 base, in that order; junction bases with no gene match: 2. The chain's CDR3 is CASSLSGGQETQYF. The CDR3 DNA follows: TGTGCCAGCAGCCTGAGCGGGGGCCAAGAGACCCAGTACTTC.